This T cell receptor (beta chain) was identified in a study of OX40 agonist ivuxolimab in advanced cancers. Study-wide findings and caveats: On average, CD8+ T cells showed a greater number of expanded clones than CD4+.

Generated by immunoSEQ multiplex PCR, the TCRdb table keeps only in-frame clones and is missing some. Of about 73,000 clones in the sample, roughly 86% are singletons; the top ten hold under 0.9%. Trimming shortened V by 0 bases and J by 2 bases, and 12 bases separated the two germline ends. This CDR3 is 15 amino acids long. Germline assignment: CDR1 SGHRS and CDR2 YFSETQ. Concerning this clone itself: Its matching antigen is unknown.

The TCR was taken from an adult with an advanced solid tumor such as melanoma, head and neck, liver or kidney cancer. This sample comprised CD4+ or CD8+ T cells sorted from blood, obtained in a trial of the OX40 agonist ivuxolimab. The V call is TRBV5-1, the J call TRBJ2-7; a possible D gene is TRBD1 (5 bases). CDR3 sequence (DNA): TGCGCCAGCAGCTTGGATCGGACATCACCCTACGAGCAGTACTTC. This gives the protein CASSLDRTSPYEQYF.